This entry concerns a single T cell receptor (beta chain). This entry comes from a study of OX40 agonist ivuxolimab in advanced cancers. In the study overall: Antecedent anti-PD-1, anti-PD-L1 or anti-CTLA-4 therapy was permissible, with roughly 36% having received some.

Patients with autoimmune history or systemic immunosuppression were excluded. Sequencing used immunoSEQ multiplex PCR; TCRdb keeps in-frame clones, though not all of them. The sample holds approximately 66,000 clones, 80% to 85% seen once. This clonotype originated in an adult with an advanced solid tumor such as melanoma, head and neck, liver or kidney cancer. The sample was CD4+ or CD8+ T cells sorted from blood, taken in a trial of the OX40 agonist ivuxolimab.

CDR3 residues: CASSLELAGGRSYNEQFF. DNA for the CDR3: TGTGCCAGCAGCTTAGAACTAGCGGGGGGGCGCTCCTACAATGAGCAGTTCTTC. The V gene is TRBV7-9, the J gene TRBJ2-1; TRBD2 matches at 13 bases. Germline loops: CDR1 SEHNR, CDR2 FQNEAQ (reference sequence). J lost 0 bases, V lost 1 base, and 3 bases had no gene match. The CDR3 is 18 residues long. Full variable domain (missing parts from reference TRBV7-9 and TRBJ2-1): DTGVSQNPRHKITKRGQNVTFRCDPISEHNRLYWYRQTLGQGPEFLTYFQNEAQLEKSRLLSDRFSAERPKGSFSTLEIQRTEQGDSAMYLCASSLELAGGRSYNEQFFGPGTRLTVL.